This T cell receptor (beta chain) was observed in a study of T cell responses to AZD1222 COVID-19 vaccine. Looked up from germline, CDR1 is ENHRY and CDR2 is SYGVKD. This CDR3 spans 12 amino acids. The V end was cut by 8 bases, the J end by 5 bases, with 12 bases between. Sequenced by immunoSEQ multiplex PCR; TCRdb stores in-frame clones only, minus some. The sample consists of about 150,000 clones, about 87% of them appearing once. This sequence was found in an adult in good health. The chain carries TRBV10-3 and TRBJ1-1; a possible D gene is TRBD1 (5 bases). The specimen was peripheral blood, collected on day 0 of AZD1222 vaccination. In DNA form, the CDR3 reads TGTGCCATCGGCAGGGAGGGAACTGAAGCTTTCTTT. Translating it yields CAIGREGTEAFF.